The rows below give T cell receptor beta chains drawn from one sample of a study of graft-versus-host responses after intestinal transplantation. For these TCRs, the target antigens are not known. Measured with immunoSEQ multiplex PCR; TCRdb has only the in-frame clones, and not every one. Of about 86,000 clones listed, about 85% are singletons. This material consisted of unstimulated CD4+ T cells sorted from spleen or lymph node cells, taken before transplant. These TCRs come from a human donor who was the organ donor for an intestinal transplant. Both conserved end residues are part of each CDR3. Each record gives: J gene, clone size, D gene, V gene, CDR3 DNA, CDR3 protein. A D gene is named only where the DNA matches it firmly. The size of a clone is reported for some rows only, either as once, few or many, or as a class for expanded clones.

TRBJ2-2 | - | - | TRBV7-3 | TGTGCCAGCAGCTTAGCCAGGGACACCGGGGAGCTGTTTTTT | CASSLARDTGELFF
TRBJ1-3 | - | - | TRBV7-8 | TGTGCCAGCAGCTTAATCGGGGGGGGAAACACCATATATTTT | CASSLIGGGNTIYF
TRBJ1-2 | - | - | TRBV7-9 | TGTGCCAGCAGCTTAGGATTCCAGTATGGCTACACCTTC | CASSLGFQYGYTF
TRBJ2-3 | once | - | TRBV7-8 | TGTGCCAGCAGCTTACTCGGGGGAGGCACAGATACGCAGTATTTT | CASSLLGGGTDTQYF
TRBJ1-4 | - | TRBD1 | TRBV4-1 | TGCGCCAGCAGCCAAAGTCGAGGGGGCGTCATCGGCGAAAAACTGTTTTTT | CASSQSRGGVIGEKLFF
TRBJ1-3 | - | - | TRBV15 | TGTGCCACCAGCAGAGATCCGGGGAGCTCTGGAAACACCATATATTTT | CATSRDPGSSGNTIYF
TRBJ2-7 | - | - | TRBV19 | TGTGCCAGCAGGGGGGACCACTCCTACGAGCAGTACTTC | CASRGDHSYEQYF
TRBJ2-3 | - | TRBD2 | TRBV29-1 | TGCAGCGTCGGGGGGCTAGGGCGGGAGGGCCCGGATACGCAGTATTTT | CSVGGLGREGPDTQYF
TRBJ2-7 | - | TRBD1 | TRBV28 | TGTGCCAGCAGTTTATGGGACAGGATCTACGAGCAGTACTTC | CASSLWDRIYEQYF
TRBJ2-5 | - | TRBD1 | TRBV11-2 | TGTGCCAGCAGCTTGGGGGGACAGGGTGGGAGAGAGACCCAGTACTTC | CASSLGGQGGRETQYF
TRBJ1-2 | - | - | TRBV2 | TGTGCCAGCAGTGAAGCCAGGACACTCCAAGGTGGCTACACCTTC | CASSEARTLQGGYTF
TRBJ1-2 | few | - | TRBV6-1 | TGTGCCAGCAGTGCGCCAGGGTGGGGCTACACCTTC | CASSAPGWGYTF
TRBJ2-2 | - | - | TRBV11-3 | TGTGCCAGCAGCACTGGTCCCCCCGGGGAGCTGTTTTTT | CASSTGPPGELFF
TRBJ1-5 | - | - | TRBV7-6 | TGTGCCAGCAGCAGGGGCCCTGCCTCCCGTGGCAATCAGCCCCAGCATTTT | CASSRGPASRGNQPQHF
TRBJ2-5 | - | TRBD2 | TRBV6-4 | TGTGCCAGCTCTTGCCGTGGGCGGGGGGAGACCCAGTACTTC | CASSCRGRGETQYF
TRBJ2-2 | - | TRBD2 | TRBV7-7 | TGTGCTAGCAGCGTAGGACTAGCGGGGGGCCTCACCGGGGAGCTGTTTTTT | CASSVGLAGGLTGELFF
TRBJ1-2 | many | TRBD1 | TRBV18 | TGTGCCAGCTCACCGGACAGGGATGGCTACACCTTC | CASSPDRDGYTF
TRBJ1-2 | - | - | TRBV7-8 | TGTGCCAGCAGCTCAAGGTGGACCAGGGCGTCAGGATATGGCTACACCTTC | CASSSRWTRASGYGYTF
TRBJ2-7 | - | TRBD2 | TRBV6-5 | TGTGCCAGCAGTTACTCCTACAGCGGGAGGGCCTACGAGCAGTACTTC | CASSYSYSGRAYEQYF
TRBJ2-7 | once | - | TRBV5-6 | TGTGCCAGCAGCTTGCGCCCGAGCGGGTGGGACGAGCAGTACTTC | CASSLRPSGWDEQYF
TRBJ2-7 | - | - | TRBV2 | TGTGCCAGCAGCACCTACTACGAGCAGTACTTC | CASSTYYEQYF
TRBJ1-2 | - | - | TRBV18 | TGTGCCAGCTCACCAACCGGGAGTCCTGGGGGCTACACCTTC | CASSPTGSPGGYTF
TRBJ2-7 | - | - | TRBV5-1 | TGCGCCAGCAGCCCGGCCCCCCAGGGATTAACCTACGAGCAGTACTTC | CASSPAPQGLTYEQYF
TRBJ2-3 | - | - | TRBV11-3 | TGTGCCAGCAGCTTAGGAATAGTGAGCACAGATACGCAGTATTTT | CASSLGIVSTDTQYF
TRBJ1-1 | once | TRBD1 | TRBV2 | TGTGCCAGCAGGGGACAGGGAAGCGTCACTGAAGCTTTCTTT | CASRGQGSVTEAFF
TRBJ1-4 | - | TRBD1 | TRBV5-1 | TGCGCCAGCAGCTTGTCCGGGACAGGGGGTGAAAAACTGTTTTTT | CASSLSGTGGEKLFF
TRBJ2-2 | - | TRBD2 | TRBV28 | TGTGCCAGCAGTGGGGCTAGCGGGAGGGCCGGTAGAGGGGAGCTGTTTTTT | CASSGASGRAGRGELFF
TRBJ2-2 | few | TRBD1 | TRBV2 | TGTGCCAGCAGAGAACAGGGGGCGAACACCGGGGAGCTGTTTTTT | CASREQGANTGELFF
TRBJ1-1 | - | - | TRBV6-1 | TGTGCCAGCAGTGAAGTCCGGAGAGCAACTGAAGCTTTCTTT | CASSEVRRATEAFF
TRBJ2-2 | - | TRBD2 | TRBV29-1 | TGCAGCGTTCGCAGCCCCCTGCGGGAGGGCCTTACAGTAGGGGAGCTGTTTTTT | CSVRSPLREGLTVGELFF
TRBJ2-1 | - | - | TRBV6-6 | TGTGCCAGCAGACTGACACCGGCGCGCAATGAGCAGTTCTTC | CASRLTPARNEQFF
TRBJ2-7 | - | TRBD1 | TRBV6-1 | TGTGCCAGCAGGACAGGGCGCGACGAGCAGTACTTC | CASRTGRDEQYF
TRBJ1-2 | - | TRBD1 | TRBV28 | TGTGCCAGCAGTTCACCCTCCGGGACAGGGGGCTTTAACTATGGCTACACCTTC | CASSSPSGTGGFNYGYTF
TRBJ1-2 | - | - | TRBV4-3 | TGCGCCAGCAGCCACCTGGGGGGGCCTAACTATGGCTACACCTTC | CASSHLGGPNYGYTF
TRBJ2-1 | - | TRBD2 | TRBV18 | TGTGCCAGCTCTCTAGCGGGCCAGGCCACTGGTGAGCAGTTCTTC | CASSLAGQATGEQFF
TRBJ2-2 | - | TRBD1 | TRBV19 | TGTGCCAGCCACCCGGGACAGGGGAACACCGGGGAGCTGTTTTTT | CASHPGQGNTGELFF